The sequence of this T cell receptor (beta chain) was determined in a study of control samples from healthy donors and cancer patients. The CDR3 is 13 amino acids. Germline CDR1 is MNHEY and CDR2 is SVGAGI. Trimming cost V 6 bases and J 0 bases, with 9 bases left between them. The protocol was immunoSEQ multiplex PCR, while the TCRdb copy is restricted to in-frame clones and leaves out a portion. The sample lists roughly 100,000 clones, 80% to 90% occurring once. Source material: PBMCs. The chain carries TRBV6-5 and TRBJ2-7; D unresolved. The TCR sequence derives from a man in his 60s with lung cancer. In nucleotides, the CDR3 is TGTGCCAGCAGGACCGTTAGCTCCTACGAGCAGTACGTC. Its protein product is CASRTVSSYEQYV.